The clone carrying this T cell receptor (beta chain) was observed a single time. This entry comes from a study of blood T cell repertoires in COVID-19. Study background: Spain, Italy and the United States supplied samples that represented acute and convalescent COVID-19. The analysed material was cDNA or gDNA that came from T cells, B-cell-depleted T cells, or PBMCs.

Germline loops: CDR1 SGHTA, CDR2 FQGNSA. There are 16 residues in the CDR3. J was trimmed by 3 bases and V by 1 base; bases with no gene match: 4. In the authors' workflow: Reference gene primer amplification gave estimated nucleated cell counts. Here immunoSEQ multiplex PCR was the method, and the copy in TCRdb shows in-frame clones only, minus some. The V and J calls and clone size come from that table; D and trimming were worked out from the DNA. The top ten clones hold around two fifths of a sample with 130,000 to 150,000 clones, 84% of them seen once. The clonotype was recovered from a human donor in a cohort sampled during active COVID-19. The chain couples TRBV7-2 to TRBJ2-7; 12 nucleotides agree with TRBD1. The source material was peripheral blood. The CDR3 nucleotides read TGTGCCAGCAGCTTAGAGGGGACAGGGGGCTTCTACGAGCAGTACTTC. It specifies CASSLEGTGGFYEQYF.